This TCR beta chain was profiled in a study of monozygotic twins with inflammatory bowel disease (dated by TCRdb to between 2018 and 2020). In terms of the full investigation: A total of roughly 28 monozygotic twin pairs were included in the full study, comprising nine German pairs (four IBD-concordant, five IBD-discordant) and 19 IBD-discordant Danish pairs. Each individual had, on average, about 151 000 unique TCRalpha sequences and 181 000 unique TCRbeta sequences available for analysis. The search for disease-associated traits relied mainly on comparing IBD patients with their genetically identical healthy co-twins within discordant pairs.

The research as a whole found: No single strong signal or clonotype linked to IBD turned up in the results, so the idea that one exists was not supported. Compared with healthy twins, IBD patients had fewer clonotypes in common with other individuals, a difference most pronounced in patients showing signs of disease activity. TCRbeta repertoire diversity, by inverse Simpson index, was decreased in IBD patients compared with their healthy co-twins. Background noise and inter-individual variability may have been introduced into the repertoires by the differing immunosuppressive treatments among patients. Different T cell subtypes could not be distinguished in the analysis. No difference in repertoire similarity was observed between concordant and discordant twins, possibly owing to limited statistical power.

Comment on this clonotype: Its binding antigen is unknown.

The method was 5' RACE. Preparation of each TCR library used approximately 3,700 ng of total RNA. For each sample, cDNA was synthesized in eight separate reactions using SMARTScribe reverse transcriptase. During cDNA synthesis, template switching was used to introduce unique molecular identifiers that contained a 6-nucleotide sample barcode. Two nested PCRs of around 16 and 10 cycles amplified the TCRalpha and TCRbeta cDNA, and bead purification followed each PCR. Before amplification, cDNA was treated with uracil DNA-glycosylase and purified using the QIAquick PCR purification kit. The second PCR added Illumina TruSeq-compatible adapters along with sample-specific barcodes. TapeStation and Qubit were used to check library quality and concentration, and 4.5 to 5 ng of each library was pooled. Pooled libraries were sequenced on an Illumina HiSeq2500 single-index Rapid Run with 2 x 100 bp reads and custom sequencing primers. The authors processed their data as follows. MiGEC version 1.2.6 was used for UMI-based consensus assembly to correct PCR and sequencing errors. MiXCR version 2.1.1 was used to carry out V(D)J alignment, clonotype assembly and CDR3 extraction. To normalise gene usage, clonotype sharing and MAIT/NKT TCR abundance, the top 1000, 10 000 and 20 000 clonotypes in each sample were analysed. Diversity was computed as the inverse Simpson index with the vegan R package after downsampling to 27 000 UMIs. Paired Mann-Whitney U tests were applied to discordant twin pairs, and Benjamini-Hochberg correction was used for multiple testing. Following reprocessing of the reads by TCRdb, the data hold one row per CDR3 protein sequence and no DNA is available. TCRdb, not the original authors, processed these V and J calls. The table for this sample lists a few hundred thousand distinct CDR3 sequences. Approximately 2.3% of the sample rests with the top ten.

From each donor, a roughly 2.6 ml peripheral blood sample was collected into PAXgene tubes and stored at -80 degrees C. Without any T cell sorting, total RNA was extracted from whole blood using the PAXgene blood miRNA kit on an automated QIAcube. Peripheral blood from monozygotic twin pairs who were concordant or discordant for inflammatory bowel disease underwent deep TCRalpha and TCRbeta repertoire profiling using unique molecular barcoding. Smoking habits were recorded for all twin pairs, and individuals were classified as current, former or never smokers. This receptor was taken from a human donor with ulcerative colitis or Crohn's disease, or a healthy co-twin of an affected twin (not recorded which). Sequencing used blood.

The CDR3 here reads CASRRGPEQYF. This receptor chain uses TRBV3-1 and TRBJ2-7; the D gene TCRdb calls, TRBD1, cannot be checked with no DNA. From the germline V gene (reference sequence), CDR1 is LGHDT and CDR2 is YNNKEL. There are 11 amino acids in the CDR3, from cysteine to phenylalanine inclusive. DNA was not recorded.